This T cell receptor beta chain stems from a study of sequential checkpoint blockade in melanoma. This table comes from immunoSEQ multiplex PCR, and its TCRdb copy is limited to in-frame clones, with some not included. The sample has 10,000 or so clones; about three fifths are singletons. Treatment in this sample: randomized to nivolumab then ipilimumab (arm A) or the reverse (arm B). Germline-derived CDR1 and CDR2 are MGHRA and YSYEKL. The CDR3 length is 15 residues. Trimming took 1 base from V and 8 from J; bases not matched to a gene: 8. The sequence came from a human donor with melanoma. The genes are TRBV4-1 and TRBJ1-5; 7 positions match TRBD1. The sequences come from CD8+ T cells sorted from blood (inferred from file names), collected from a patient given nivolumab and ipilimumab in sequence. The chain's CDR3 is CASSQGRDSLEPQHF. CDR3 in DNA: TGCGCCAGCAGCCAAGGTCGGGACAGCTTAGAGCCCCAGCATTTT.